These 18 T cell receptor beta chains were all obtained from the same sample, sequenced in a study of blood T cells in healthy people across ages. PCR was performed a second time for about 7 to 12 cycles using a sample-barcoded 5' primer and a J-beta primer mix. TCRdb passed the 5' RACE reads through MiXCR, listing each CDR3 protein once. This table holds 550,000 to 750,000 distinct CDR3 sequences, 20% to 25% found once. Sequencing input: blood. The receptor source for this set is a man between 65 and 85 years old in good health.

The chain links TRBV6-1 to TRBJ2-3; a weak D match, TRBD2 (6 bases). Looked up from germline, CDR1 is MNHNS and CDR2 is SASEGT. Trimming pared 7 bases from V and 2 bases from J, leaving 13 bases between. The CDR3 length is 14 residues. The CDR3 is CASILSGSTDTQYF. The CDR3, as DNA: TGTGCCAGCATACTTAGCGGCTCCACAGATACGCAGTATTTT.

The table lists this clonotype with a count of one. The chain carries TRBV6-2 or TRBV6-3 and TRBJ2-7; 7 bases match TRBD2. With 6 bases clipped from V and 1 base from J, the junction kept 9 bases outside the gene matches. Germline CDR1 reads MNHEY; CDR2 reads SVGEGT. The CDR3 totals 15 residues. Here the CDR3 reads CASREQWTSSYEQYF. DNA of the CDR3: TGTGCCAGCAGGGAACAATGGACTAGTTCCTACGAGCAGTACTTC.

Only one count was recorded for this clonotype. The V call is TRBV2, the J call TRBJ1-4; D is perhaps TRBD1 (5 bases). V was clipped by 7 bases and J by 8 bases, with 14 bases between them. The germline V gene encodes CDR1 SNHLY and CDR2 FYNNEI. The CDR3 contains 13 residues. CDR3 sequence: CASTGGSKEKLFF. In nucleotides, the CDR3 is TGTGCCAGCACCGGGGGGAGTAAGGAAAAACTGTTTTTT.

This clonotype was seen more than once but under ten times. V is TRBV28 and J is TRBJ2-5, with 7 bases fitting TRBD2. The end of the DNA is better explained by TRBJ2-7, so the J call may be wrong. This CDR3 spans 14 amino acids. In germline, CDR1 is MDHEN, CDR2 SYDVKM. CDR3 amino acids: CASFTAGRSYEQYF. In DNA form, the CDR3 reads TGTGCCAGCTTCACAGCGGGAAGGTCCTACGAGCAGTACTTC.

In its sample, this clonotype was seen a few times. This chain's CDR3 is CAISEYGGNQPQHF. The CDR3 DNA reads as TGTGCCATCAGTGAGTATGGCGGGAATCAGCCCCAGCATTTT. The chain joins TRBV10-3 to TRBJ1-5; D is unresolved. The CDR3 totals 14 residues. Trimming left V 1 base short and J 4 bases short, with 8 bases between. The germline gives CDR1 ENHRY, CDR2 SYGVKD.

The CDR3 is CASSFPPQTGELFF. CDR3 nucleotide sequence: TGTGCCAGCAGTTTCCCCCCGCAGACCGGGGAGCTGTTTTTT. The chain couples TRBV28 to TRBJ2-2; no definite D call. V lost 3 bases and J 5 bases, leaving 10 bases between the germline ends. The germline V gene encodes CDR1 MDHEN and CDR2 SYDVKM. The CDR3 extends over 14 amino acids.

V is TRBV28 and J is TRBJ1-2; 8 bases agree with TRBD1. V trimming: 2 bases; J trimming: 6 bases; junction bases outside the gene matches: 5. The CDR3 loop spans 14 amino acids. From germline, CDR1 is MDHEN and CDR2 SYDVKM. DNA of the CDR3: TGTGCCAGCAGTTTAAATCCAGGGGGCAATGGCTACACCTTC. It codes for CASSLNPGGNGYTF.

V is TRBV6-5 and J is TRBJ1-4; TRBD1 aligns across 7 bases. Trimming removed 7 bases from V and 7 bases from J; junction bases left unmatched: 12. Per germline, CDR1 MNHEY and CDR2 SVGAGI. The CDR3 has 15 amino acids. The CDR3 DNA is TGTGCCAGCAAGGGGGTTAGGGGGCCTCGTGAAAAACTGTTTTTT. This encodes CASKGVRGPREKLFF.

The table lists this clonotype with a few counts. The chain uses TRBV6-1 and TRBJ1-3, with D unresolved. Trimming took off 2 bases at V and 0 bases at J, with 11 bases between the two ends. Germline V lookup: CDR1 MNHNS, CDR2 SASEGT. This CDR3 contains 16 residues. The CDR3 DNA is TGTGCCAGCAGTGAACGGCACAGCAGCTCTGGAAACACCATATATTTT. Translation gives CASSERHSSSGNTIYF.

The table lists this clonotype with a few counts. The V call is TRBV7-6, the J call TRBJ2-5, with no clear D. CDR1 is SGHVS, CDR2 FNYEAQ, per germline. Between the trimmed V and J ends, which lost 2 bases and 4 bases, there was a span of 11 bases. The CDR3 has 14 amino acids. CDR3 amino acids: CASSLNDVRETQYF. The CDR3 DNA follows: TGTGCCAGCAGCTTAAATGATGTACGAGAGACCCAGTACTTC.

V is TRBV3-1 and J is TRBJ2-7; the D gene is possibly TRBD2 (5 bases). The CDR3 is made up of 13 amino acids. In germline, CDR1 is LGHDT, CDR2 YNNKEL (reference sequence). Trimming removed 1 base at V and 1 base at J, with 5 bases between. The CDR3 DNA sequence: TGTGCCAGCAGCCAAGCGGGGTCCTACGAGCAGTACTTC. Protein product: CASSQAGSYEQYF.

At least ten counts were recorded for this clonotype. J is TRBJ2-7 and V is TRBV6-2 or TRBV6-3; D may be TRBD1 (6 bases). V lost 9 bases and J 3 bases, leaving 15 bases between the germline ends. From germline, CDR1 is MNHEY and CDR2 SVGEGT. This CDR3 contains 13 residues. The CDR3 nucleotides read TGTGCCAGTTCCGGGACAACATACTACGAGCAGTACTTC. Protein sequence: CASSGTTYYEQYF.

As concerns this clonotype: Sequence at one end of the junction differs from germline and may be a read error. The rearrangement links TRBV5-1 to TRBJ2-4, with TRBD1 matching 8 bases. The CDR3 is 19 residues long. Per germline, CDR1 SGHRS and CDR2 YFSETQ. For the CDR3, the DNA is TGCGCCAGCAGCTGGGATCCGGGACAGGCTAAAGGGGCCAAAAGCATTCAGTACTTC. Amino acids: CASSWDPGQAKGAKSIQYF.

The CDR3 DNA follows: TGTGCCAGCAGCCCGCACGGGTTGAGTGGCACAGATACGCAGTATTTT. This encodes CASSPHGLSGTDTQYF. J is TRBJ2-3 and V is TRBV7-2; D unclear. Per the germline V gene, CDR1 is SGHTA and CDR2 is FQGNSA. V was shortened by 5 bases and J by 1 base, with 16 bases between the two germline ends. The CDR3 loop spans 16 amino acids.

This clonotype was recorded a few times. V usage is TRBV4-3 and J usage is TRBJ2-1, with a weak D call TRBD2 (6 bases). Germline V gene data show CDR1 as LGHNA and CDR2 as YSLEER. This CDR3 contains 16 residues. Trimming took off 1 base at V and 12 bases at J, with 22 bases between the two ends. DNA for the CDR3: TGCGCCAGCAGCCAAGGGGCCGGGAGTTCTGGGCTGGGGCAGTTCTTC. This codes for CASSQGAGSSGLGQFF.

This clonotype was counted only a few times. The chain employs TRBV5-1 and TRBJ2-5, with D perhaps assigned TRBD1 or TRBD2 (7 bases each). The V and J ends lost 3 bases and 5 bases respectively, with 17 bases between them. Germline V gene lookup returns CDR1 SGHRS and CDR2 YFSETQ. This CDR3 contains 15 residues. The CDR3 DNA reads as TGCGCCAGCAGCTCGGGGGGACAGTCAGGCGAGACCCAGTACTTC. Amino acids: CASSSGGQSGETQYF.

This clonotype occurred a few times. The rearrangement joins TRBV5-1 to TRBJ2-2; D gene ambiguous. CDR3 length: 15 residues. The V gene's germline CDR1 is SGHRS and CDR2 YFSETQ. V was pared by 0 bases and J by 0 bases, with 6 bases between. CDR3 bases: TGCGCCAGCAGCTTGGGGTACCCGAACACCGGGGAGCTGTTTTTT. Protein sequence: CASSLGYPNTGELFF.

This clonotype was detected a few times. The CDR3 DNA is TGTGCCAGCAGTTACTCGGTGTCTAGCGGGAGGGGGAATGAGCAGTTCTTC. Amino acids: CASSYSVSSGRGNEQFF. This chain joins TRBV6-2 or TRBV6-3 and TRBJ2-1; 12 nucleotides align to TRBD2. Unmatched junction bases numbered 7, after V lost 0 bases and J lost 7 bases. The CDR3 runs 17 residues. Germline loops: CDR1 MNHEY, CDR2 SVGEGT.